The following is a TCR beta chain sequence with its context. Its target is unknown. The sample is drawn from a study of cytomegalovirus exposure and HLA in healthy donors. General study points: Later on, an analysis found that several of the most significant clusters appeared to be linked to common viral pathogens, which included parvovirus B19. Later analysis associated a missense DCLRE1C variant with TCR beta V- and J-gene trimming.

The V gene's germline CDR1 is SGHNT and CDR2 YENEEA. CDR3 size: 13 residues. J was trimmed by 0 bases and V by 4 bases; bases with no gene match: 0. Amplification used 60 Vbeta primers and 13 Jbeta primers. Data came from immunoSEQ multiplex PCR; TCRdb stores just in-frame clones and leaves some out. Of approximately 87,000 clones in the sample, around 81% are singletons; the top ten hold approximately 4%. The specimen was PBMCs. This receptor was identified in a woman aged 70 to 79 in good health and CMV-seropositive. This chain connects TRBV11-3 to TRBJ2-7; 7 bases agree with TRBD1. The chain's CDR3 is CASSWDSSYEQYF. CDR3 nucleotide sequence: TGTGCCAGCAGCTGGGACAGCTCCTACGAGCAGTACTTC.